A selection of T cell receptor beta chains follows, all from one sample in a study of T-cell reconstitution after alpha-beta-depleted transplantation in children. MiXCR, run by TCRdb on the PCR reads, gives a single entry per CDR3 protein. The sample contains approximately 630,000 distinct CDR3 sequences, approximately 14% of which appear only once. Sequenced here: PBMCs, sampled before TCRalphabeta/CD19-depleted stem cell transplant. The receptors were sampled from a girl aged 2-10 years with congenital amegakaryocytic thrombocytopenia, due to receive a stem cell transplant. CDR3s include the opening cysteine and the closing phenylalanine or tryptophan. Each record gives: V gene, clone size, D gene, J gene, CDR3 DNA, CDR3 protein. A D gene is named only where the DNA matches it firmly. Clone sizes are given selectively: once, few, many, or a class where the clone is expanded.

>TRBV20-1|many|-|TRBJ2-5
TGCAGTGCTAGGTCGACTCGCGAGCAAGAGACCCAGTACTTC
CSARSTREQETQYF
>TRBV20-1|many|-|TRBJ2-1
TGCAGTGCCCGGGGCGCGGCATACAATGAGCAGTTCTTC
CSARGAAYNEQFF
>TRBV4-1|many|-|TRBJ2-1
TGCGCCAGCAGCCAAGGGGCGGGGCTGAGCTCCTACAATGAGCAGTTCTTC
CASSQGAGLSSYNEQFF
>TRBV7-8|-|-|TRBJ2-7
TGTGCCAGCAGCTTAGCAGGGGGTGCTACCTACGAGCAGTACTTC
CASSLAGGATYEQYF
>TRBV12-3/TRBV12-4|-|-|TRBJ2-1
TGTGCCAGCAGTTCCCAGTTTACAGCGGAAGGTGGGGCCTACAATGAGCAGTTCTTC
CASSSQFTAEGGAYNEQFF
>TRBV13|-|-|TRBJ2-3
TGTGCCAGCAGCTCCTCTGGGGTAGATACGCAGTATTTT
CASSSSGVDTQYF
>TRBV24-1|many|TRBD1|TRBJ2-1
TGTGCCACCAGTTCCGCCTTGACAGGGGAGATCAATGAGCAGTTCTTC
CATSSALTGEINEQFF
>TRBV3-1|few|-|TRBJ2-7
TGTGCCAGCAGCCAAGCGGGAGAGGGCGAGCAGTACTTC
CASSQAGEGEQYF
>TRBV11-1|many|-|TRBJ2-1
TGTGCCAGCAGCTTAGGACGCCACAATGAGCAGTTCTTC
CASSLGRHNEQFF
>TRBV5-1|many|-|TRBJ1-2
TGCGCCAGCAGGTTGTTGGACCCTAACTATGGCTACACCTTC
CASRLLDPNYGYTF
>TRBV7-6|few|TRBD2|TRBJ2-5
TGTGCCAGCAGCTTTCCCGGACTAGCGGGAGAGTTAGAGACCCAGTACTTC
CASSFPGLAGELETQYF
>TRBV6-6|once|-|TRBJ2-1
TGTGCCAGCAAAAGGACTCGGGATGGTGAGCAGTTCTTC
CASKRTRDGEQFF
>TRBV5-6|many|-|TRBJ2-1
TGTGCCAGCAGCCGACAGGACGGCCCCTACAATGAGCAGTTCTTC
CASSRQDGPYNEQFF
>TRBV5-1|-|TRBD2|TRBJ2-3
TGCGCCAGCAGCCCAACCACCTTGCGCCCGGGACTAGCGGGAGGGAGAAGCACAGATACGCAGTATTTT
CASSPTTLRPGLAGGRSTDTQYF
>TRBV7-9|many|TRBD2|TRBJ2-1
TGTGCCAGCAGCTTAGTAGGTGGGGGACTAGAACTTGAGCAGTTCTTC
CASSLVGGGLELEQFF
>TRBV20-1|few|-|TRBJ2-1
TGCAGTGCTAGAGATTTCGGCTACACTGAGCAGTTCTTC
CSARDFGYTEQFF
>TRBV29-1|many|TRBD1|TRBJ2-7
TGCAGCGTTCTAAAGACAGGGGTAACCTACGAGCAGTACTTC
CSVLKTGVTYEQYF
>TRBV29-1|-|TRBD1|TRBJ1-2
TGCAGCGTTGAATGGTTACGGGCCCCGAGGGCAGGGGGCGGATTATACACCTTC
CSVEWLRAPRAGGGLYTF
>TRBV20-1|few|TRBD1|TRBJ2-3
TGCAGTGCTAACTTCCCAGACAGGGGGCGGGATACGCAGTATTTT
CSANFPDRGRDTQYF
>TRBV29-1|few|-|TRBJ1-2
TGCAGCGTTCATCAGCTAGGCTATGGCTACACCTTC
CSVHQLGYGYTF
>TRBV10-2|few|-|TRBJ2-5
TGCGCCAGCCTGGGACCATCGCAAGAGACCCAGTACTTC
CASLGPSQETQYF
>TRBV3-1|few|-|TRBJ2-2
TGTGCCAGCAGCCAAATACTCACCGGGGAGCTGTTTTTT
CASSQILTGELFF
>TRBV7-2|-|-|TRBJ2-3
TGTGCCAGCAGCCTCCGCCGCAGCCTTTTCACAGATACGCAGTATTTT
CASSLRRSLFTDTQYF
>TRBV5-1|few|TRBD1|TRBJ2-6
TGCGCCAGCAGCCAGAGACAGGGCGGACTTCCGATCTCTGGGGCCAACGTCCTGACTTTC
CASSQRQGGLPISGANVLTF
>TRBV27|few|TRBD2|TRBJ2-7
TGTGCCAGCAGTTTTAGTTATGAAGCGGGAGCCTCATACGAGCAGTACTTC
CASSFSYEAGASYEQYF
>TRBV30|few|-|TRBJ2-2
TGTGCCTGGATGGGGGCTTTGGACACCGGGGAGCTGTTTTTT
CAWMGALDTGELFF
>TRBV7-9|-|TRBD1|TRBJ2-7
TGTGCCAGCAGCTTAGGGACCGGGACAGGGAAGGTGAGGTACTTC
CASSLGTGTGKVRYF
>TRBV12-3/TRBV12-4|few|TRBD2|TRBJ2-5
TGTGCCAGCAGTTTAGTAGCGGGAGAGGTCAGGGTGACCCAGTACTTC
CASSLVAGEVRVTQYF
>TRBV27|many|-|TRBJ1-5
TGTGCCAGCTCGCCAACCGGGGTTCAGCCCCAGCATTTT
CASSPTGVQPQHF
>TRBV2|-|-|TRBJ2-7
TGTGCCAGCAGGGCTGAAGGGCGGCAGTACTTC
CASRAEGRQYF
>TRBV7-2|few|TRBD2|TRBJ2-5
TGTGCCAGCAGCTTAGTCTCCGGGGGGAAGGAGACCCAGTACTTC
CASSLVSGGKETQYF
>TRBV15|-|-|TRBJ2-5
TGTGCCACCAGCGGGCGGATAGAAGAGACCCAGTACTTC
CATSGRIEETQYF
>TRBV20-1|-|-|TRBJ2-5
TGCAGTGCTGAAGAGTACCAAGAGACCCAGTACTTC
CSAEEYQETQYF
>TRBV5-1|-|-|TRBJ2-2
TGCGCCAGCAGCTTGGGCCTTGGGGGAGACACCGGGGAGCTGTTTTTT
CASSLGLGGDTGELFF
>TRBV29-1|many|-|TRBJ2-3
TGCAGCGTTGAAGATCCCACAGGGAACACAGATACGCAGTATTTT
CSVEDPTGNTDTQYF
>TRBV30|few|TRBD2|TRBJ2-1
TGTGCCTGGAGTGTACTCCGGACTAGCGGGAACTCCTACAATGAGCAGTTCTTC
CAWSVLRTSGNSYNEQFF
>TRBV10-3|many|-|TRBJ2-3
TGTGCCATCAGGGAGGGACCGGCCGCAGATACGCAGTATTTT
CAIREGPAADTQYF
>TRBV27|many|TRBD1|TRBJ1-5
TGTGCCACCGGGACAGATCATCAGCCCCAGCATTTT
CATGTDHQPQHF
>TRBV5-1|many|-|TRBJ2-1
TGCGCCAGCAGCTTGGATGGGGGGACCCGCTACAATGAGCAGTTCTTC
CASSLDGGTRYNEQFF
>TRBV20-1|many|-|TRBJ2-2
TGCAGTGCTAGAGATTCCCACACCGGGGAGCTGTTTTTT
CSARDSHTGELFF
>TRBV7-9|few|-|TRBJ2-5
TGTGCCAGCAGCTTAGTAGAGACGATCCAAGAGACCCAGTACTTC
CASSLVETIQETQYF
>TRBV12-3/TRBV12-4|-|TRBD1|TRBJ2-1
TGTGCCAGCAGCTGGGGACAGGCGAACAATGAGCAGTTCTTC
CASSWGQANNEQFF
>TRBV4-1|-|-|TRBJ2-5
TGCGCCAGCAGCCAAGATGCGTCCCACCTAAAAGAGACCCAGTACTTC
CASSQDASHLKETQYF
>TRBV7-9|-|-|TRBJ1-1
TGTGCCAGCAGCGTCAGGGAAAATCGGAACACTGAAGCTTTCTTT
CASSVRENRNTEAFF
>TRBV10-1|few|-|TRBJ2-1
TGCGCCAGCAGTGGGACACCGTACGATGAGCAGTTCTTC
CASSGTPYDEQFF
>TRBV7-6|few|TRBD2|TRBJ2-1
TGTGCCAGCAGCTTACGGTTCCCAGCGGGAGGCCACAATGAGCAGTTCTTC
CASSLRFPAGGHNEQFF
>TRBV4-1|many|-|TRBJ1-2
TGCGCCAGCAGCCGGGCATGGGGGCTCTATGGCTACACCTTC
CASSRAWGLYGYTF
>TRBV3-1|few|-|TRBJ1-3
TGTGCCAGCAGCCAAGGCGCGGTTTATGGAAACACCATATATTTT
CASSQGAVYGNTIYF
>TRBV30|few|-|TRBJ2-7
TGTGCCTGGAGCCGTCAGGGGTACGAGCAGTACTTC
CAWSRQGYEQYF
>TRBV29-1|many|TRBD2|TRBJ2-3
TGCAGCGTTGAAGCAAGCGGGAGGGGGGCAGATACGCAGTATTTT
CSVEASGRGADTQYF
>TRBV5-1|few|-|TRBJ2-7
TGCGCCAGCAGCTTTAGGCAGGAAACCTACGAGCAGTACTTC
CASSFRQETYEQYF
>TRBV5-1|many|TRBD1|TRBJ2-7
TGCGCCAGCAGCTTCGACAGGGACTACGAGCAGTACTTC
CASSFDRDYEQYF
>TRBV27|many|TRBD1|TRBJ2-7
TGTGCCAGCAGATCGGGACAGGGCTGGTACGAGCAGTACTTC
CASRSGQGWYEQYF
>TRBV29-1|few|-|TRBJ2-1
TGCAGCGTTCGTCCGCACTCCTACAATGAGCAGTTCTTC
CSVRPHSYNEQFF